Listed below are T cell receptor beta chains from one sample, sequenced in a study of identical twins. TCRdb re-called the 5' RACE reads through MiXCR, storing one row per CDR3 protein. Of about 890,000 distinct CDR3 sequences in the sample, about 12% are singletons; the top ten hold under 2%. The data were also submitted as part of a second study, on yellow fever vaccine responses in identical twins.

Input material: PBMCs. These receptors were taken from a woman in her late teens or twenties in good health. Each CDR3 is given with its conserved first and last residue. The order of the fields is V gene, J gene, D gene, clone size, CDR3 protein, CDR3 DNA. The D gene is left open where the match is weak. Size is stated for part of the rows, as once, few or many counts, or as a class when the clone is expanded.

TRBV10-2	TRBJ2-1	TRBD2	-	CASRELAGVSYNEQFF	TGCGCCAGCAGAGAACTAGCGGGGGTCTCCTACAATGAGCAGTTCTTC
TRBV27	TRBJ2-5	-	few	CASSLVLANGKETQYF	TGTGCCAGCAGTTTAGTTTTAGCGAACGGAAAAGAGACCCAGTACTTC
TRBV15	TRBJ2-6	-	-	CATSREGSGANVLTF	TGTGCCACCAGCAGAGAGGGGTCTGGGGCCAACGTCCTGACTTTC
TRBV9	TRBJ2-3	-	-	CASSVEIGGPEDTQYF	TGTGCCAGCAGCGTAGAGATTGGGGGGCCGGAAGATACGCAGTATTTT
TRBV20-1	TRBJ2-2	TRBD1	many	CSARDRRQGSDTGELFF	TGCAGTGCTAGAGATAGGAGACAGGGTAGTGACACCGGGGAGCTGTTTTTT
TRBV5-1	TRBJ2-7	-	few	CASSFSLGEQYF	TGCGCCAGCAGCTTCTCTTTGGGCGAGCAGTACTTC
TRBV14	TRBJ2-7	TRBD1	-	CASSRTGGSFEQYF	TGTGCCAGCAGCCGGACAGGGGGTTCCTTCGAGCAGTACTTC
TRBV15	TRBJ2-1	-	many	CATSTYNEQFF	TGTGCCACCAGCACCTACAATGAGCAGTTCTTC
TRBV6-5	TRBJ2-3	-	few	CASSYLKNTDTQYF	TGTGCCAGCAGTTACCTCAAGAACACAGATACGCAGTATTTT
TRBV6-5	TRBJ2-6	TRBD1	few	CASSYGFVGGVSGANVLTF	TGTGCCAGCAGTTACGGCTTCGTAGGGGGCGTTTCTGGGGCCAACGTCCTGACTTTC
TRBV5-5	TRBJ2-3	-	few	CASSSGVGAYTDTQYF	TGTGCCAGCAGTAGTGGGGTGGGGGCCTACACAGATACGCAGTATTTT
TRBV21-1	TRBJ2-5	-	-	CASSKGRAGRSSGIETQYF	TGTGCCAGCAGCAAAGGGCGAGCAGGGAGGTCTAGCGGGATAGAGACCCAGTACTTC
TRBV7-9	TRBJ1-1	TRBD1	-	CASSWPGTGFTEAFF	TGTGCCAGCAGCTGGCCCGGGACAGGGTTCACTGAAGCTTTCTTT
TRBV3-1	TRBJ1-2	-	many	CASSYGQGYTF	TGTGCCAGCAGCTACGGACAGGGCTACACCTTC
TRBV9	TRBJ2-1	-	many	CASSVAGKPSYNEQFF	TGTGCCAGCAGCGTAGCTGGGAAGCCCTCCTACAATGAGCAGTTCTTC
TRBV3-1	TRBJ2-1	-	-	CASSQVGDRTYNEQFF	TGTGCCAGCAGCCAAGTTGGCGATAGAACCTACAATGAGCAGTTCTTC
TRBV18	TRBJ2-7	-	-	CASSPYGYEQYF	TGTGCCAGCTCACCCTACGGATACGAGCAGTACTTC
TRBV3-1	TRBJ2-1	TRBD2	-	CASSPRTRTSGYNEQFF	TGTGCCAGCAGCCCAAGAACAAGGACTAGCGGCTACAATGAGCAGTTCTTC
TRBV5-1	TRBJ2-5	-	-	CASSLRVASQETQYF	TGCGCCAGCAGCTTAAGGGTTGCCAGCCAAGAGACCCAGTACTTC
TRBV7-6	TRBJ1-2	-	-	CASSLDLGGGYTF	TGTGCCAGCAGCTTAGATCTTGGTGGTGGCTACACCTTC
TRBV4-1	TRBJ2-3	TRBD2	many	CASSQVELATHTDTQYF	TGCGCCAGCAGCCAAGTTGAACTAGCGACTCACACAGATACGCAGTATTTT
TRBV2	TRBJ1-1	-	once	CASSKGITEAFF	TGTGCCAGCAGCAAAGGGATCACTGAAGCTTTCTTT
TRBV2	TRBJ2-3	-	-	CASSMRASTDTQYF	TGTGCCAGCAGTATGAGAGCTAGCACAGATACGCAGTATTTT
TRBV24-1	TRBJ2-2	-	few	CATSDLSTGELFF	TGTGCCACCAGTGATCTCTCCACCGGGGAGCTGTTTTTT
TRBV28	TRBJ1-1	-	-	CASSSTQWNGATEAFF	TGTGCCAGCAGCTCTACCCAGTGGAATGGTGCGACTGAAGCTTTCTTT
TRBV12-3/TRBV12-4	TRBJ2-1	-	many	CASTPEEGYNEQFF	TGTGCCAGCACCCCGGAGGAGGGTTACAATGAGCAGTTCTTC
TRBV21-1	TRBJ2-5	-	-	CASSKAEGTQETPYF	TGTGCCAGCAGCAAAGCGGAGGGAACCCAAGAGACCCCGTACTTC
TRBV28	TRBJ2-7	-	few	CASSFFGPLEQYF	TGTGCCAGCAGTTTTTTTGGCCCTTTGGAGCAGTACTTC
TRBV20-1	TRBJ2-3	TRBD2	-	CSARPPSGSTDTQYF	TGCAGTGCTAGACCCCCTAGCGGGAGCACAGATACGCAGTATTTT
TRBV5-1	TRBJ1-6	-	few	CASSLAEYNSPLHF	TGCGCCAGCAGCTTGGCAGAGTATAATTCACCCCTCCACTTT
TRBV11-1	TRBJ2-4	-	-	CASSSKSESLAKNIQYF	TGTGCCAGCAGCTCCAAGTCGGAGTCTCTAGCCAAAAACATTCAGTACTTC
TRBV29-1	TRBJ1-2	TRBD1	many	CSVPGGPNYGYTF	TGCAGCGTCCCAGGGGGACCCAACTATGGCTACACCTTC
TRBV2	TRBJ2-4	-	few	CASSERTNIQYF	TGTGCCAGCAGTGAGAGGACGAACATTCAGTACTTC
TRBV12-3/TRBV12-4	TRBJ1-2	-	few	CASKGDGLGYTF	TGTGCCAGCAAAGGGGACGGTTTAGGCTACACCTTC
TRBV20-1	TRBJ2-1	TRBD2	-	CCARERTSGRVNEQFF	TGCTGTGCTAGAGAAAGGACTAGCGGGAGAGTCAATGAGCAGTTCTTC
TRBV6-1	TRBJ1-6	TRBD1	-	CASSRTGPDYNSPLHF	TGTGCCAGCAGTAGGACAGGGCCAGACTATAATTCACCCCTCCACTTT
TRBV29-1	TRBJ2-1	-	few	CSVAVFEQFF	TGCAGCGTCGCCGTGTTTGAGCAGTTCTTC
TRBV9	TRBJ2-7	-	few	CASSGSGGVHEQYF	TGTGCCAGCAGCGGTAGCGGAGGGGTCCACGAGCAGTACTTC
TRBV27	TRBJ2-1	TRBD2	-	CASSLGSGINEQFF	TGTGCCAGCAGTTTAGGAAGCGGGATCAATGAGCAGTTCTTC
TRBV5-5	TRBJ1-1	-	many	CASSLGAPTEAFF	TGTGCCAGCAGCTTGGGGGCGCCCACTGAAGCTTTCTTT
TRBV7-3	TRBJ1-1	-	few	CASSPGPLMNTEAFF	TGTGCCAGCAGCCCAGGGCCTTTAATGAACACTGAAGCTTTCTTT
TRBV5-6	TRBJ1-1	-	few	CASSRLGASFF	TGTGCCAGCAGCCGTCTAGGGGCATCTTTCTTT
TRBV5-1	TRBJ1-2	TRBD1	many	CASGTGGNYGYTF	TGCGCCAGCGGGACAGGGGGAAACTATGGCTACACCTTC